The clone carrying this TCR beta chain was seen many times. Antigen: not known. Libraries for TCR beta were made by quantitative 5'-RACE with molecular barcodes. Via MiXCR, TCRdb re-called the 5' RACE reads, giving one row per CDR3 protein. This repertoire shows under 400,000 distinct CDR3 sequences, around a tenth found once; its top ten account for roughly 9%. These data belong to a study of CD8 T cells in ankylosing spondylitis. The study's findings and limits: Before this, some motif variants had been reported in reactive arthritis synovial fluid and blood. The authors reported significant enrichment of disease-linked clones in matched ankylosing spondylitis synovial fluid. Blood from ankylosing spondylitis patients appeared to carry a characteristic roughly eight-variant TCR beta motif.

The sample taken for sequencing was blood, either unsorted or a sorted T cell fraction (not recorded which). The TCR originated in a female donor with ankylosing spondylitis or in good health (not recorded which).

CDR3 sequence reads: CASSPGLARNIQYF. CDR3 nucleotide sequence: TGCGCCAGCAGCCCGGGACTAGCGCGGAACATTCAGTACTTC. J is TRBJ2-4 and V is TRBV5-1; TRBD2 matches at 10 bases. The V gene's germline CDR1 is SGHRS and CDR2 YFSETQ. This CDR3 region has 14 residues. The V gene end was trimmed by 4 bases and the J gene end by 7 bases; junction bases not matched to a gene: 5.